This entry lists 23 T cell receptor beta chains sequenced from one sample in a study of T cell responses to AZD1222 COVID-19 vaccine. Method: immunoSEQ multiplex PCR; TCRdb's copy keeps in-frame clones and lacks some. The sample has roughly 120,000 clones, roughly 92% seen once. Sequenced material: peripheral blood, taken 28 days after the second AZD1222 dose. The receptors derive from an adult who received the AZD1222 COVID-19 vaccine.

The chain is built from TRBV5-4 and TRBJ1-2, with 9 nucleotides matching TRBD1. Trimming took 3 bases from V and 7 from J; bases not matched to a gene: 7. Germline V lookup: CDR1 SGHNT, CDR2 YYREEE (reference sequence). This CDR3 region has 14 residues. The CDR3 region has the DNA TGTGCCAGCAGCTCACAGGGGGCCGATAGTGGCTACACCTTC. Residues: CASSSQGADSGYTF. The whole variable domain, remainder taken from reference TRBV5-4 and TRBJ1-2, is ETGVTQSPTHLIKTRGQQVTLRCSSQSGHNTVSWYQQALGQGPQFIFQYYREEENGRGNFPPRFSGLQFPNYSSELNVNALELDDSALYLCASSSQGADSGYTFGSGTRLTVV.

This chain uses TRBV6-5 with TRBJ1-1; no firm D call. CDR1 MNHEY and CDR2 SVGAGI come from the germline V gene. The CDR3 runs 15 residues. V gave up 6 bases and J gave up 0 bases, with 14 bases separating them. The CDR3: CASRQAYYLNTEAFF. DNA for the CDR3: TGTGCCAGCAGACAAGCCTATTATTTGAACACTGAAGCTTTCTTT.

V is TRBV5-1 and J is TRBJ1-2; tentative D call: TRBD1 (5 bases). CDR1 is SGHRS, CDR2 YFSETQ, per germline. V lost 0 bases, J lost 2 bases, and 17 bases lay in between. The CDR3 length is 17 residues. The DNA of the CDR3 is TGCGCCAGCAGCTTGGGCCTTGGGGGAAACCAAAACTATGGCTACACCTTC. It yields the protein CASSLGLGGNQNYGYTF.

The J gene is TRBJ2-1, the V gene TRBV18; 10 nucleotides match TRBD2. Germline V gene sequence: CDR1 KGHSH, CDR2 LQKENI. The CDR3 is 15 residues long. J gave up 5 bases and V 2 bases, and 3 bases lay outside the gene matches. The CDR3 is CASSPFSGGDNEQFF. The CDR3 DNA sequence: TGTGCCAGCTCACCATTCAGCGGGGGGGACAATGAGCAGTTCTTC.

V and J are TRBV18 and TRBJ1-4, with D maybe TRBD1 (5 bases). CDR1 is KGHSH and CDR2 is LQKENI in the germline V gene. V lost 0 bases and J 4 bases, leaving 9 bases between the germline ends. The CDR3 spans 15 residues. The CDR3 DNA reads as TGTGCCAGCTCACCACCCAGGGAACGTAATGAAAAACTGTTTTTT. As protein: CASSPPRERNEKLFF.

This clone has just a few counts. This chain connects TRBV7-2 to TRBJ1-2, with 7 bases fitting TRBD1. From germline, CDR1 is SGHTA and CDR2 FQGNSA. With 5 bases clipped from V and 8 bases from J, the junction kept 17 bases outside the gene matches. The CDR3 consists of 16 residues. The CDR3 loop reads CASSPVPWDSPEGYTF. In DNA, the CDR3 is TGTGCCAGCAGCCCCGTCCCCTGGGACAGCCCGGAAGGCTACACCTTC.

The chain couples TRBV12-3 or TRBV12-4 to TRBJ1-2; 9 bases align to TRBD1. V lost 4 bases to trimming and J lost 7 bases; unmatched junction nucleotides: 4. The CDR3 consists of 13 residues. This CDR3 reads CASSSLDRGGYTF. In DNA form, the CDR3 reads TGTGCCAGCAGTTCCCTGGACAGGGGTGGCTACACCTTC.

The chain combines TRBV10-1 with TRBJ1-2; perhaps TRBD1 as D (5 bases). V lost 10 bases and J 0 bases, leaving 12 bases between the germline ends. The length of the CDR3 is 13 residues. Germline CDR1 WNHNN, CDR2 SYGVQD (reference sequence). The CDR3 bases are TGCGCCACCTCCCCAGGGCCTAACTATGGCTACACCTTC. This codes for CATSPGPNYGYTF.

This rearrangement joins TRBV6-6 to TRBJ2-7; TRBD1 aligns across 10 bases. CDR1 MNHNY and CDR2 SVGAGI come from the germline V gene (reference sequence). Unmatched junction bases numbered 10, after V lost 7 bases and J lost 4 bases. The length of the CDR3 is 15 residues. This CDR3 is CASTLRTGGGYEQYF. The DNA for the CDR3 is TGTGCCAGCACCCTGCGGACAGGGGGTGGTTACGAGCAGTACTTC.

This rearrangement joins TRBV19 to TRBJ2-1, with no clear D. Germline-derived CDR1 and CDR2 are LNHDA and SQIVND (reference sequence). The CDR3 sequence is 9 residues long. The germline V and J ends were trimmed by 7 bases and 9 bases, with 4 bases remaining between them. DNA for the CDR3: TGTGCCAGTACCGGTGAGCAGTTCTTC. Protein: CASTGEQFF.

V is TRBV5-4 and J is TRBJ2-5; maybe TRBD1 (5 bases). Trimming removed 3 bases at V and 5 bases at J, with 11 bases between. Germline CDR1 reads SGHNT; CDR2 reads YYREEE (reference sequence). The CDR3 has 13 amino acids. In DNA, the CDR3 is TGTGCCAGCAGCTGGGATAGGGGTGAGACCCAGTACTTC. This codes for CASSWDRGETQYF.

V usage is TRBV20-1 and J usage is TRBJ1-6, with D uncertain. There are 13 residues in the CDR3. V was pared by 3 bases and J by 5 bases, with 8 bases between. Germline V gives CDR1 DFQATT, CDR2 SNEGSKA (reference sequence). CDR3 region: CSASKRDNSPLHF. The CDR3 DNA sequence: TGCAGTGCTAGTAAGCGGGATAATTCACCCCTCCACTTT.

The chain employs TRBV9 and TRBJ2-2; 7 bases are shared with TRBD2. This CDR3 is built from 14 residues. Trimming took 7 bases from V and 0 from J; bases not matched to a gene: 3. Germline CDR1 SGDLS, CDR2 YYNGEE. DNA of the CDR3: TGTGCCAGCGGGGAGGGGTCGAACACCGGGGAGCTGTTTTTT. It yields the protein CASGEGSNTGELFF.

V is TRBV7-9 and J is TRBJ1-4; D not resolved. The germline V gene has CDR1 SEHNR and CDR2 FQNEAQ (reference sequence). This CDR3 has 13 amino acids. V was shortened by 2 bases and J by 6 bases, with 7 bases between the two germline ends. Here the CDR3 reads CASSLRGYEKLFF. The CDR3 coding sequence is TGTGCCAGCAGCTTACGGGGATATGAAAAACTGTTTTTT. The variable domain in full, completed from reference TRBV7-9 and TRBJ1-4, reads DTGVSQNPRHKITKRGQNVTFRCDPISEHNRLYWYRQTLGQGPEFLTYFQNEAQLEKSRLLSDRFSAERPKGSFSTLEIQRTEQGDSAMYLCASSLRGYEKLFFGSGTQLSVL.

The rearrangement links TRBV7-2 to TRBJ2-1, with TRBD2 identical over 7 bases. The junction had 4 bases not matched to a gene; V was cut back by 1 base and J by 4 bases. CDR3 length equals 15 residues. Germline CDR1 is SGHTA and CDR2 is FQGNSA. The CDR3: CASSLEPAGYNEQFF. The CDR3 bases are TGTGCCAGCAGCTTAGAGCCAGCGGGGTACAATGAGCAGTTCTTC. The whole variable domain, filled in from reference TRBV7-2 and TRBJ2-1, reads GAGVSQSPSNKVTEKGKDVELRCDPISGHTALYWYRQSLGQGLEFLIYFQGNSAPDKSGLPSDRFSAERTGGSVSTLTIQRTQQEDSAVYLCASSLEPAGYNEQFFGPGTRLTVL.

The chain links TRBV15 to TRBJ2-1; TRBD1 agrees at 7 bases. The CDR3 is made up of 12 amino acids. V dropped 3 bases and J dropped 15; count of bases not matched to a gene: 8. The germline CDR1 and CDR2 sequences are LNHNV and YYDKDF (reference sequence). The DNA for the CDR3 is TGTGCCACCAGCAGGGACAGGTTTTTCCCGTTCTTC. Its protein is CATSRDRFFPFF.

This sequence joins TRBV5-1 and TRBJ1-1, with a tentative D call TRBD1 (6 bases). From germline, CDR1 is SGHRS and CDR2 YFSETQ. This CDR3 is 14 amino acids long. Trimming stripped 4 bases from V and 1 base from J, with 11 bases between. CDR3 sequence (DNA): TGCGCCAGCAGCGGACAGAGTTCGAACACTGAAGCTTTCTTT. Translated: CASSGQSSNTEAFF. The full variable domain, completed using reference TRBV5-1 and TRBJ1-1, is KAGVTQTPRYLIKTRGQQVTLSCSPISGHRSVSWYQQTPGQGLQFLFEYFSETQRNKGNFPGRFSGRQFSNSRSEMNVSTLELGDSALYLCASSGQSSNTEAFFGQGTRLTVV.

This clone is a singleton in its sample. This rearrangement joins TRBV4-3 to TRBJ2-1, with a possible D match to TRBD2 (5 bases). Germline CDR1 reads LGHNA; CDR2 reads YSLEER. The CDR3 extends over 14 amino acids. V lost 3 bases, J lost 5 bases, and 11 bases lay in between. The CDR3 is CASSHGGSHNEQFF. As DNA, the CDR3 is TGCGCCAGCAGCCACGGAGGCAGCCACAATGAGCAGTTCTTC.

As concerns this clone: At one of its ends the junction is not consistent with the germline gene, which may arise from a read error. The gene calls are TRBV10-1 and TRBJ2-7; D may be TRBD1 (5 bases). Germline values: CDR1 WNHNN, CDR2 SYGVQD (reference sequence). The CDR3 consists of 13 residues. This chain's CDR3 is CASPRGPPFSYSF. CDR3 nucleotide sequence: TGCGCCAGTCCAAGGGGCCCGCCTTTTTCCTATTCCTTC.

The J gene is TRBJ2-7, the V gene TRBV5-4; 11 bases map to TRBD2. CDR1 and CDR2 (germline): SGHNT, YYREEE (reference sequence). J gave up 2 bases and V 3 bases, and 10 bases lay outside the gene matches. This CDR3 spans 17 amino acids. CDR3: CASSSRASGGPAYEQYF. The CDR3 DNA is TGTGCCAGCAGCTCCAGGGCTAGCGGGGGGCCAGCCTACGAGCAGTACTTC.

This chain links TRBV5-4 with TRBJ2-2; D might be TRBD1 (6 bases). Trimming left V 5 bases short and J 1 base short, with 15 bases between. This CDR3 spans 16 amino acids. Germline CDR1 SGHNT, CDR2 YYREEE (reference sequence). CDR3 DNA: TGTGCCAGCAGGGACCGGGACACCTGGAACACCGGGGAGCTGTTTTTT. Residues: CASRDRDTWNTGELFF.

The chain combines TRBV4-3 with TRBJ1-2, with 7 bases that match TRBD1. Germline V lookup: CDR1 LGHNA, CDR2 YSLEER. Unmatched junction bases numbered 8, after V lost 2 bases and J lost 2 bases. This CDR3 comprises 16 residues. The CDR3 reads CASSQNLGQLNYGYTF. For the CDR3, the DNA is TGCGCCAGCAGCCAAAACCTGGGACAGTTAAACTATGGCTACACCTTC.

The chain links TRBV10-3 to TRBJ2-1; TRBD2 agrees at 10 bases. Germline loops: CDR1 ENHRY, CDR2 SYGVKD. The CDR3 length is 12 residues. The trim removed 11 bases at V and 9 bases at J, leaving 7 bases unmatched. Written as DNA, the CDR3 is TGTGCCGCTGGGAGCGGGGGGGTTGAGCAGTTCTTC. Translated, it gives CAAGSGGVEQFF.